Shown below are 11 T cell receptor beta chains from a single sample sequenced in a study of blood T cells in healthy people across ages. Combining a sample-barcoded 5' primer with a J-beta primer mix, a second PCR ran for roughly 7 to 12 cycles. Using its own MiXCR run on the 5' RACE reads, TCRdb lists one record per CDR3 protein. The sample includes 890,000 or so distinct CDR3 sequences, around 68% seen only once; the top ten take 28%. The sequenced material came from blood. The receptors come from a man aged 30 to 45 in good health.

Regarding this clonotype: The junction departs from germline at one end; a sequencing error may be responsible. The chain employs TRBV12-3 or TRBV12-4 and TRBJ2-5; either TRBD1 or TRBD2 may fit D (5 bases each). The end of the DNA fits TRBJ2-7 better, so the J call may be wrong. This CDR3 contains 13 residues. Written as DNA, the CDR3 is TGTGCCGGCAGTTTCGGGGCGGGCTACGAGCAGTACTTC. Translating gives CAGSFGAGYEQYF.

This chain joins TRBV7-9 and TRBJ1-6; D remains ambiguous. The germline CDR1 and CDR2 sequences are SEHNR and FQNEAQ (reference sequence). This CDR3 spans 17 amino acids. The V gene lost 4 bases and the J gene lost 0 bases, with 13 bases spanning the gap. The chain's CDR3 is CASSSSGTSSYNSPLHF. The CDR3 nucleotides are TGTGCCAGCAGCTCATCAGGAACCAGCTCCTATAATTCACCCCTCCACTTT.

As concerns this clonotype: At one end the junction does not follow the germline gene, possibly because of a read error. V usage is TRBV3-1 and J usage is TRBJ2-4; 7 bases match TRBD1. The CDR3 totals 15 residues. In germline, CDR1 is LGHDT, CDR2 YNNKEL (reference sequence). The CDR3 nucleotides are TGTGCCGGCAGCCAACGAGGGGGCTCCAAAAACATTCAGTACTTC. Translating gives CAGSQRGGSKNIQYF.

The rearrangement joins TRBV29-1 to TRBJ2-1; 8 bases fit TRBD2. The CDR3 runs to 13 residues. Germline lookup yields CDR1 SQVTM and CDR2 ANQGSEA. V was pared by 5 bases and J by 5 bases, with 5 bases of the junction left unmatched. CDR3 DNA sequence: TGCAGCGTTAATAGCGGGGCCAACAATGAGCAGTTCTTC. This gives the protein CSVNSGANNEQFF.

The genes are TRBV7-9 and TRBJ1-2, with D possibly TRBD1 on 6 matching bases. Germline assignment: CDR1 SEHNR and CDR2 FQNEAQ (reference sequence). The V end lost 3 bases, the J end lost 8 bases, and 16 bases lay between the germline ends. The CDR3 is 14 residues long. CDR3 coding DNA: TGTGCCAGCAGCTTGGGCGGCGGGGGCGTAGGCTACACCTTC. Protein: CASSLGGGGVGYTF.

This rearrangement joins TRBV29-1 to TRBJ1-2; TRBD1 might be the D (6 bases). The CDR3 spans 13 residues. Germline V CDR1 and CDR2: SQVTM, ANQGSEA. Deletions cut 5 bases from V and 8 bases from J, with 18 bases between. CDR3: CSVRGPDLGGYTF. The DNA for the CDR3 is TGCAGCGTTCGGGGGCCGGACCTTGGGGGCTACACCTTC.

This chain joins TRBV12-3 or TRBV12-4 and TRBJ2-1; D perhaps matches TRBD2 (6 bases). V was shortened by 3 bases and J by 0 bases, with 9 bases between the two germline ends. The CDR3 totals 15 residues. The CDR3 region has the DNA TGTGCCAGCAGTTTTCGGGGGAACTCCTACAATGAGCAGTTCTTC. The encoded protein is CASSFRGNSYNEQFF.

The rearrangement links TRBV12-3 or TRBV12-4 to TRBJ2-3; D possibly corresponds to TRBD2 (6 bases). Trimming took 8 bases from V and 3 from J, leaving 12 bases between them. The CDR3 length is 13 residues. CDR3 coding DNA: TGTGCCAGCCGGGGGTCCTATACAGATACGCAGTATTTT. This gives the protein CASRGSYTDTQYF.

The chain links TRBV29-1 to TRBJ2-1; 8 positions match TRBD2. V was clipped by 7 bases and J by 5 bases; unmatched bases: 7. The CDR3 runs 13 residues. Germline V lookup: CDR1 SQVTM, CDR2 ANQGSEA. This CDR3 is CSARGGEDNEQFF. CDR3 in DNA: TGCAGCGCCCGGGGGGGCGAAGACAATGAGCAGTTCTTC.

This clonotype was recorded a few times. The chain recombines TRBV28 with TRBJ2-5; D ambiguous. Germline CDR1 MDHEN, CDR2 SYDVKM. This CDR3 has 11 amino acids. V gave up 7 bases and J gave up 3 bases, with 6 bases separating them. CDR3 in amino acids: CASTNEETQYF. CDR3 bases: TGTGCCAGCACCAATGAAGAGACCCAGTACTTC.

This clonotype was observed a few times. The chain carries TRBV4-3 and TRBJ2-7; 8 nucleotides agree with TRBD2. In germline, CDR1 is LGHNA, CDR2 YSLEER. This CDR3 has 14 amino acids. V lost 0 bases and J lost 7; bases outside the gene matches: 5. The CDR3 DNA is TGCGCCAGCAGCCAAGATGCGGGGGGCAGGGAGCAGTACTTC. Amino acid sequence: CASSQDAGGREQYF.